This TCR beta chain was found in a study of beta chain features in type 1 diabetes. The CDR3 is 14 amino acids. V was pared by 4 bases and J by 4 bases, with 14 bases between. Germline V gene sequence: CDR1 LNHDA, CDR2 SQIVND (reference sequence). Reverse transcribing all isolated RNA meant expressed TCRB transcripts were sequenced. Produced via immunoSEQ multiplex PCR; TCRdb's table is partial and in-frame only. The table lists 500,000 to 700,000 clones, around 16% of them singletons. Source material: naive CD4+ T cells from blood. The TCR originated in a man younger than 30 in good health. The chain links TRBV19 to TRBJ2-7; D is ambiguous. Written as DNA, the CDR3 is TGTGCCAGTAGTAGGAGCGCGCCCGGTTACGAGCAGTACTTC. Its translation: CASSRSAPGYEQYF.